Listed below are T cell receptor beta chains from one sample, sequenced in a study of memory CD4+ T cells and cytomegalovirus serostatus. Using immunoSEQ multiplex PCR, the repertoire was profiled, and TCRdb retains in-frame clones only, with some absent. The sample holds fewer than 75,000 clones; roughly four fifths are singletons and the top ten take 0.75% to 0.85%. The source material was memory CD4+ T cells from blood. These receptors originate from an adult in good health and CMV-seronegative. Both conserved end residues are part of each CDR3. A D gene is named only where the DNA matches it firmly. Clone size, where shown, is once, few, many, or a class for clones that have expanded.

CDR3,DNA,size,J,V,D
CASSLFGLMNTEAFF,TGTGCCAGCAGTTTATTCGGCCTCATGAACACTGAAGCTTTCTTT,.,TRBJ1-1,TRBV28,.
CASSLWEGETQYF,TGTGCCAGCAGCTTATGGGAGGGAGAGACCCAGTACTTC,.,TRBJ2-5,TRBV7-3,TRBD2
CASSSGVTDTQYF,TGTGCCAGCAGCTCGGGGGTCACAGATACGCAGTATTTT,.,TRBJ2-3,TRBV11-3,.
CAISHPGTITGNEQFF,TGTGCCATCAGTCACCCCGGGACCATCACTGGGAATGAGCAGTTCTTC,once,TRBJ2-1,TRBV10-3,.
CASGLSHGETQYF,TGTGCTAGTGGTTTGTCCCACGGGGAGACCCAGTACTTC,.,TRBJ2-5,TRBV12-5,.
CASSSNRGYYGYTF,TGTGCCAGCAGTTCCAACAGGGGTTACTATGGCTACACCTTC,.,TRBJ1-2,TRBV28,TRBD1
CASSSQRTGYTF,TGTGCCAGCAGCTCCCAGCGGACTGGCTACACCTTC,few,TRBJ1-2,TRBV6-5,.
CASSLNAGAGELFF,TGTGCCAGCAGCTTGAATGCGGGTGCTGGGGAGCTGTTTTTT,.,TRBJ2-2,TRBV7-3,.
CASSLSGRDKETQYF,TGCGCCAGCAGCTTGTCGGGACGCGACAAAGAGACCCAGTACTTC,.,TRBJ2-5,TRBV5-1,.
CASSLFENTEAFF,TGTGCCAGCAGCTTGTTTGAAAACACTGAAGCTTTCTTT,once,TRBJ1-1,TRBV5-6,.
CASSGDRELQPQHF,TGTGCCAGCAGCGGGGACAGGGAGCTCCAGCCCCAGCATTTT,.,TRBJ1-5,TRBV2,TRBD1
CASSPRQGTNEKLFF,TGTGCCAGCTCACCACGACAGGGGACAAATGAAAAACTGTTTTTT,.,TRBJ1-4,TRBV18,TRBD1
CASWGSGQGVAQYF,TGTGCCAGCTGGGGTAGCGGGCAGGGGGTGGCGCAGTATTTT,few,TRBJ2-3,TRBV6-1,.
CASSRYRQSSYNEQFF,TGTGCCAGCAGCAGATACAGGCAGAGCTCCTACAATGAGCAGTTCTTC,.,TRBJ2-1,TRBV7-8,.
CASSLGLTGGLLTEAFF,TGTGCCAGCAGCTTGGGGCTGACAGGGGGTCTACTCACTGAAGCTTTCTTT,.,TRBJ1-1,TRBV7-9,TRBD1
CASSLEGDGYTF,TGCGCCAGCAGCTTGGAAGGGGATGGCTACACCTTC,.,TRBJ1-2,TRBV5-1,.
CASSPIRYQGSYEQYF,TGTGCCAGCAGCCCCATCCGTTACCAGGGCTCCTACGAGCAGTACTTC,.,TRBJ2-7,TRBV11-2,.
CASSLSRPQETQYF,TGTGCCAGCAGCTTATCGCGGCCTCAAGAGACCCAGTACTTC,.,TRBJ2-5,TRBV7-2,.
CASSWRGSDQPQHF,TGCGCCAGCAGCTGGAGGGGATCGGATCAGCCCCAGCATTTT,.,TRBJ1-5,TRBV10-2,.
CATSRDYSNQPQHF,TGTGCCACCAGCAGAGATTATAGCAATCAGCCCCAGCATTTT,.,TRBJ1-5,TRBV15,.
CASCQGPYYEQYF,TGTGCCAGTTGCCAAGGTCCCTACTACGAGCAGTACTTC,.,TRBJ2-7,TRBV6-4,.
CASTRQGQETQYF,TGCGCCAGCACACGACAGGGACAAGAGACCCAGTACTTC,.,TRBJ2-5,TRBV5-1,TRBD1
CATARPATNEKLFF,TGTGCCACCGCTAGACCTGCAACTAATGAAAAACTGTTTTTT,.,TRBJ1-4,TRBV10-3,.